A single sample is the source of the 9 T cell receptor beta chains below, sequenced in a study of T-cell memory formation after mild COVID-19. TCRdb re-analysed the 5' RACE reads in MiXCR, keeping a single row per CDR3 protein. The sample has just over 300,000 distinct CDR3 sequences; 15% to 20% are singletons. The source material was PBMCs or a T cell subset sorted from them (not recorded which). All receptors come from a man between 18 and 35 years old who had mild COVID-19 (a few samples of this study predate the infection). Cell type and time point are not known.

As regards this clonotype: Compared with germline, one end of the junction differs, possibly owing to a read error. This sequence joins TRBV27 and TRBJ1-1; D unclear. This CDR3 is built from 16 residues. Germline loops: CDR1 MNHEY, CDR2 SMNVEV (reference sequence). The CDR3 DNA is TGCACCAGCAGTTTATCTTGTCCGGGGAGTTACACTGAAGCTTTCTTT. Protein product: CTSSLSCPGSYTEAFF.

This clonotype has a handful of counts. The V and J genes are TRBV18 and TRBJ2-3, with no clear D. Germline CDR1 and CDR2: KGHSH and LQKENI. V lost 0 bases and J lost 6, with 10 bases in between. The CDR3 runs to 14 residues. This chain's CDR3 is CASSPPLAPDTQYF. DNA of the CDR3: TGTGCCAGCTCACCACCGTTAGCTCCCGATACGCAGTATTTT.

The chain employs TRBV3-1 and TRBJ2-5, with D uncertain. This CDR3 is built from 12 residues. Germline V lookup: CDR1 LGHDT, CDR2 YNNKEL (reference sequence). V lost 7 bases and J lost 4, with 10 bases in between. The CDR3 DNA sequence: TGTGCCAGCAAGGACCCTCGAGAGACCCAGTACTTC. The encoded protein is CASKDPRETQYF.

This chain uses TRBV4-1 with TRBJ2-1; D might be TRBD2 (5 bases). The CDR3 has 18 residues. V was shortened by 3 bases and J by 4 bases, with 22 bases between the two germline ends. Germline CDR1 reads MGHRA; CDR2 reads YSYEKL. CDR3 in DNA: TGCGCCAGCAGCCATCGAGATTCAGTGGTCGAGGGTTACAATGAGCAGTTCTTC. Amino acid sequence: CASSHRDSVVEGYNEQFF.

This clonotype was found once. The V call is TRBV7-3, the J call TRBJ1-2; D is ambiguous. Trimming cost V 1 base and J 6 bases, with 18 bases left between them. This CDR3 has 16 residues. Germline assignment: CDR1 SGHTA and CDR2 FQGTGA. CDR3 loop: CASSLNPQDPLNGYTF. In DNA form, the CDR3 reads TGTGCCAGCAGCTTAAACCCCCAGGATCCTTTGAATGGCTACACCTTC. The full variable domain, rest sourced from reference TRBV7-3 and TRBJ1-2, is GAGVSQTPSNKVTEKGKYVELRCDPISGHTALYWYRQSLGQGPEFLIYFQGTGAADDSGLPNDRFFAVRPEGSVSTLKIQRTERGDSAVYLCASSLNPQDPLNGYTFGSGTRLTVV.

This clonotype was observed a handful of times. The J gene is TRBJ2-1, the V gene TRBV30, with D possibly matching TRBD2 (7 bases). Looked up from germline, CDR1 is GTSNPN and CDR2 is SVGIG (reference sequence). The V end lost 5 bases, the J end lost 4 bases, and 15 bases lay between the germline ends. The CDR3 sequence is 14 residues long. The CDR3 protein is CAWERGGPYNEQFF. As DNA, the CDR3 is TGTGCCTGGGAGAGGGGGGGGCCTTACAATGAGCAGTTCTTC.

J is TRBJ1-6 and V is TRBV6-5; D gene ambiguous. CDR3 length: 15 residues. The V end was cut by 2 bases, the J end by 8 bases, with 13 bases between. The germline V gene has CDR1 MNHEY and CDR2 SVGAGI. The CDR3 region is CASSYGFKPDSPLHF. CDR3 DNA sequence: TGTGCCAGCAGTTACGGCTTTAAGCCAGATTCACCCCTCCACTTT.

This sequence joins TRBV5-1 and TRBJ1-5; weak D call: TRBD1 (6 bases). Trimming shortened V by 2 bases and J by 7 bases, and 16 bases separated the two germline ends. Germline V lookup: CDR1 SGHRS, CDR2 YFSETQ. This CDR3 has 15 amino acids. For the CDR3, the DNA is TGCGCCAGCAGCTTAGTGGCAGGGGCGGACCAGCCCCAGCATTTT. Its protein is CASSLVAGADQPQHF.

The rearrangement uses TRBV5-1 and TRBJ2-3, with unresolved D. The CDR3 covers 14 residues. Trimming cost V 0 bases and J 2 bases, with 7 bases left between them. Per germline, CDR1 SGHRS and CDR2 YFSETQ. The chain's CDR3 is CASSLASDTDTQYF. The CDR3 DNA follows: TGCGCCAGCAGCTTGGCGAGCGACACAGATACGCAGTATTTT.